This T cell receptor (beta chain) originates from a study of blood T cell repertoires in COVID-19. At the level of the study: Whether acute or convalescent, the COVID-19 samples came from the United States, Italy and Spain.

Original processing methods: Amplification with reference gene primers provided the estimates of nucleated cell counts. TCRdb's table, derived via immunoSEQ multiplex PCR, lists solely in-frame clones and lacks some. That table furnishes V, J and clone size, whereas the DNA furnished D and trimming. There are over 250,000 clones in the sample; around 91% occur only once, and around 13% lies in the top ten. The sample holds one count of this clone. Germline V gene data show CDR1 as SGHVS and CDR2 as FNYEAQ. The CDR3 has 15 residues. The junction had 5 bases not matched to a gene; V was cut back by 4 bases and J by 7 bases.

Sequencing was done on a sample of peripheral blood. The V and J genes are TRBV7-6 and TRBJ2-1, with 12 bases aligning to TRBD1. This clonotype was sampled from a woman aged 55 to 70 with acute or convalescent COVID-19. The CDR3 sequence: CASSWGQGAGNEQFF. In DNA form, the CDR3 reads TGTGCCAGCAGCTGGGGACAGGGGGCCGGAAATGAGCAGTTCTTC.